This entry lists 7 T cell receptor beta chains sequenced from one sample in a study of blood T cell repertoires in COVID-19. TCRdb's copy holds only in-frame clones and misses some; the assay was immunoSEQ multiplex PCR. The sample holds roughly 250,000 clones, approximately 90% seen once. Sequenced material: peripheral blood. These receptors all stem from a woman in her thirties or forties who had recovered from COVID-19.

The CDR3 sequence: CASSVVRGGAGETQYF. For the CDR3, the DNA is TGTGCCAGTAGTGTCGTCAGGGGTGGTGCAGGAGAGACCCAGTACTTC. This chain uses TRBV19 with TRBJ2-5, with TRBD1 as a possible D gene (6 bases). CDR1 and CDR2 from the germline V gene are LNHDA and SQIVND (reference sequence). The CDR3 has 16 residues. V was trimmed by 5 bases and J by 4 bases, leaving 20 bases between them.

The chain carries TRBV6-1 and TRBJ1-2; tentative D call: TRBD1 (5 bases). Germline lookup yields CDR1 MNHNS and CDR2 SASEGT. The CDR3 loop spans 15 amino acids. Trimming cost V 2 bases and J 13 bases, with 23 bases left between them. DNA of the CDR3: TGTGCCAGCAGTGAATCGGGGAGGGGCGCAGAGGTTCCCACCTTC. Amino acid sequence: CASSESGRGAEVPTF.

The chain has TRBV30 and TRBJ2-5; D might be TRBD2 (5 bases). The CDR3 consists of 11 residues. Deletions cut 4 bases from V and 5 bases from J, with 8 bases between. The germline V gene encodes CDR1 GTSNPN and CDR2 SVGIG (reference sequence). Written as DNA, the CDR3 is TGTGCCTGGAATCGCGGGGAGACCCAGTACTTC. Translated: CAWNRGETQYF.

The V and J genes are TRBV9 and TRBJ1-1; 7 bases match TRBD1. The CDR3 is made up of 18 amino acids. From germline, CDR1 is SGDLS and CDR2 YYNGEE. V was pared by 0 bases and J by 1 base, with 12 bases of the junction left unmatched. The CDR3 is CASSVGTGTAGWNTEAFF. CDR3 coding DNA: TGTGCCAGCAGCGTAGGCACCGGGACAGCCGGGTGGAACACTGAAGCTTTCTTT.

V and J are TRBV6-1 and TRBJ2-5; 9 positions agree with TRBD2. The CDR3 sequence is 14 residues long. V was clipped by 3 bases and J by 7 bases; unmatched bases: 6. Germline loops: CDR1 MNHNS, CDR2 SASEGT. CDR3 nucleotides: TGTGCCAGCAGTGAGGGACTAGCCGGAGGGACCCAGTACTTC. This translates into CASSEGLAGGTQYF.

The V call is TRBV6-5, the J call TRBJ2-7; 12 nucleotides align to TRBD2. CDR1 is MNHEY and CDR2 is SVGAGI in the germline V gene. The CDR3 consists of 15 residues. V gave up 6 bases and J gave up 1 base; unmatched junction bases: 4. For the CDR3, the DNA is TGTGCCAGCAGGCGACTAGCGGGGGCTTCCTACGAGCAGTACTTC. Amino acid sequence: CASRRLAGASYEQYF.

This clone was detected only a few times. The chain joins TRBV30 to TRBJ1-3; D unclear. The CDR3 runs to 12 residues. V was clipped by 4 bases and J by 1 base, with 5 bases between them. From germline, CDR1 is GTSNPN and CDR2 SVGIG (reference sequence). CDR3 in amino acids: CAWTGSGNTIYF. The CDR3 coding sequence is TGTGCCTGGACGGGGTCTGGAAACACCATATATTTT.